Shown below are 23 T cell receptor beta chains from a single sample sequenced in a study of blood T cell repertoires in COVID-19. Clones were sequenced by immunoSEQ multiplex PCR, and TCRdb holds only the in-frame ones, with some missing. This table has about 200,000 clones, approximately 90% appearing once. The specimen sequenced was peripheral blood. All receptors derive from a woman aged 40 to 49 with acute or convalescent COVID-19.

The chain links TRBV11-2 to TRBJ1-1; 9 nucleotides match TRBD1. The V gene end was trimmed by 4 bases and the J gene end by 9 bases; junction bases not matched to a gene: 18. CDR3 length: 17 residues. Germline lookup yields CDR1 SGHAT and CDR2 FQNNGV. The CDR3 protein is CASSSSQGAEGIRKAFF. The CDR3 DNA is TGTGCCAGCAGCTCGTCACAGGGGGCTGAGGGCATTCGGAAAGCTTTCTTT. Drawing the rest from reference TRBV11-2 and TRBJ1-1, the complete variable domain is EAGVAQSPRYKIIEKRQSVAFWCNPISGHATLYWYQQILGQGPKLLIQFQNNGVVDDSQLPKDRFSAERLKGVDSTLKIQPAKLEDSAVYLCASSSSQGAEGIRKAFFGQGTRLTVV.

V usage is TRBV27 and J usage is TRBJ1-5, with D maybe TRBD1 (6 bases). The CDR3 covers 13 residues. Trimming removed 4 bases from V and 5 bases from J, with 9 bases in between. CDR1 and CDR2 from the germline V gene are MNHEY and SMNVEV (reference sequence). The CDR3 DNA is TGTGCCAGCAGTTACAGGGACCATCAGCCCCAGCATTTT. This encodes CASSYRDHQPQHF.

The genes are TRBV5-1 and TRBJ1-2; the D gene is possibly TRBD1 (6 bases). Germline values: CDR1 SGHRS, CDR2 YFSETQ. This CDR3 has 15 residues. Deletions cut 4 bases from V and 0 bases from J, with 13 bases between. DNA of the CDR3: TGCGCCAGCAGCCAACCGGACAGATCTAACTATGGCTACACCTTC. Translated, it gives CASSQPDRSNYGYTF.

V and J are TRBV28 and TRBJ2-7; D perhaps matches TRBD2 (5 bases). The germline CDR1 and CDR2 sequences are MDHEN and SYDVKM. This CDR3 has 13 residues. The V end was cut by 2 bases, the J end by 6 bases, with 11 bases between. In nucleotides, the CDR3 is TGTGCCAGCAGTTTAATGGACCGGGGCGAGCAGTACGTC. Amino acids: CASSLMDRGEQYV.

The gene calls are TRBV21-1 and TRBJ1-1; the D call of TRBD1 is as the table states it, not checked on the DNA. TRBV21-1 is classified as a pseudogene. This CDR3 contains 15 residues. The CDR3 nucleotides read TGTGCCAGACGGAGGGACAGCCCCACGAACACTGAAGCTTTCTTT. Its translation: CARRRDSPTNTEAFF.

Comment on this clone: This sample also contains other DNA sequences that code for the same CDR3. The CDR3 DNA reads TGCGCCAGCAGCCCGACCCCGGGACAAGGCTATGGCTACACCTTC. Translated, it gives CASSPTPGQGYGYTF. The gene calls are TRBV5-1 and TRBJ1-2, with D perhaps matching TRBD1 (6 bases). Trimming stripped 4 bases from V and 4 bases from J, with 17 bases between. The CDR3 covers 15 residues. Germline V lookup: CDR1 SGHRS, CDR2 YFSETQ.

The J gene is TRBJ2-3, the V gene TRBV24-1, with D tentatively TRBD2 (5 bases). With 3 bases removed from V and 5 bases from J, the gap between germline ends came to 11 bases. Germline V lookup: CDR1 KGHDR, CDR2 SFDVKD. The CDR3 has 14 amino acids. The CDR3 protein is CATSDTLLGDTQYF. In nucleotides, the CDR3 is TGTGCCACCAGTGATACCCTACTAGGAGATACGCAGTATTTT.

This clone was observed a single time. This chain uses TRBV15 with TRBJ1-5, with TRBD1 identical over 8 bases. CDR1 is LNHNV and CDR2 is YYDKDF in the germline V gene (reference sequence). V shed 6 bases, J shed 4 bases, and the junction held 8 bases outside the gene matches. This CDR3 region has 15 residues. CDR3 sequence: CATRTGGFGNQPQHF. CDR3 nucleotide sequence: TGTGCCACCAGAACAGGGGGATTTGGTAATCAGCCCCAGCATTTT.

Written as DNA, the CDR3 is TGTGCCAGCTCCGGACAGGGGGGAGCTGAAGCTTTCTTT. Amino acids: CASSGQGGAEAFF. The V gene is TRBV19, the J gene TRBJ1-1; 10 positions agree with TRBD1. There are 13 residues in the CDR3. Germline V gene lookup returns CDR1 LNHDA and CDR2 SQIVND (reference sequence). V lost 9 bases to trimming and J lost 6 bases; unmatched junction nucleotides: 7. The full variable domain, with the rest looked up from reference TRBV19 and TRBJ1-1, is DGGITQSPKYLFRKEGQNVTLSCEQNLNHDAMYWYRQDPGQGLRLIYYSQIVNDFQKGDIAEGYSVSREKKESFPLTVTSAQKNPTAFYLCASSGQGGAEAFFGQGTRLTVV.

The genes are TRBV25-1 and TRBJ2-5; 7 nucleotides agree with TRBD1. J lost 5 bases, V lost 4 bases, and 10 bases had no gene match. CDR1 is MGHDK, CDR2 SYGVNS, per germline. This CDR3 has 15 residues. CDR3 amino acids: CASSVGTALRETQYF. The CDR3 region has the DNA TGTGCCAGCAGTGTAGGGACAGCCCTCCGGGAGACCCAGTACTTC.

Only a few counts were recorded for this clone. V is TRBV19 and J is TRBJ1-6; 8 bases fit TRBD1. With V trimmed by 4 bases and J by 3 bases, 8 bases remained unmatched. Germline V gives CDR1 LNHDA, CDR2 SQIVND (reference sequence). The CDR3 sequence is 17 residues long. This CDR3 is CASSSGQGAHYNSPLHF. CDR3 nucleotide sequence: TGTGCCAGTAGTAGTGGTCAGGGGGCTCACTATAATTCACCCCTCCACTTT. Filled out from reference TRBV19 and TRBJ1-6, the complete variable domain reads DGGITQSPKYLFRKEGQNVTLSCEQNLNHDAMYWYRQDPGQGLRLIYYSQIVNDFQKGDIAEGYSVSREKKESFPLTVTSAQKNPTAFYLCASSSGQGAHYNSPLHFGNGTRLTVT.

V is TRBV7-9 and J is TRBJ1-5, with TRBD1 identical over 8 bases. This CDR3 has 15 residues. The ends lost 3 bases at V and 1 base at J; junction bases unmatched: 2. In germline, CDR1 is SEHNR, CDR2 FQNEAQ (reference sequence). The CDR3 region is CASSFGQGSNQPQHF. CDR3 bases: TGTGCCAGCAGCTTCGGACAGGGAAGCAATCAGCCCCAGCATTTT.

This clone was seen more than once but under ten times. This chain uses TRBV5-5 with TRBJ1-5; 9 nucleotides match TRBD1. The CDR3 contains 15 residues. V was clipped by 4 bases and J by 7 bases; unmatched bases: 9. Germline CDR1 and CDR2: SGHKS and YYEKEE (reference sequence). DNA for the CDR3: TGTGCCAGCAGCGTGGGACAGGGTGGGAAGCAGCCCCAGCATTTT. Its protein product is CASSVGQGGKQPQHF. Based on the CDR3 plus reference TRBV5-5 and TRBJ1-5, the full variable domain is DAGVTQSPTHLIKTRGQQVTLRCSPISGHKSVSWYQQVLGQGPQFIFQYYEKEERGRGNFPDRFSARQFPNYSSELNVNALLLGDSALYLCASSVGQGGKQPQHFGDGTRLSIL.

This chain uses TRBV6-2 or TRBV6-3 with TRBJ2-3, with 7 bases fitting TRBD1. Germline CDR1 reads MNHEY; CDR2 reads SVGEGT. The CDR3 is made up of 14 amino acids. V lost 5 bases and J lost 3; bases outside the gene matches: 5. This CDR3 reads CASSAQGVTDTQYF. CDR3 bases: TGTGCCAGCAGTGCGCAGGGGGTTACAGATACGCAGTATTTT.

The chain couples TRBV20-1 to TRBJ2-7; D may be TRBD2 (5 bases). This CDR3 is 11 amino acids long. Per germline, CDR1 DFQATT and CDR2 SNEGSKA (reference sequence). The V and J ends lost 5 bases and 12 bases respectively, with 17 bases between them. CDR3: CSALSGINWYV. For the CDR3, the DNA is TGCAGTGCTCTATCCGGGATCAACTGGTACGTC.

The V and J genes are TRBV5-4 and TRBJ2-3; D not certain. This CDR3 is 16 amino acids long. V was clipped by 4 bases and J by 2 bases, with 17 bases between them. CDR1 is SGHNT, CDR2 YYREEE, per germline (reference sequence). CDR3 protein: CASSNADTLITDTQYF. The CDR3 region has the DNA TGTGCCAGCAGCAACGCCGACACATTAATCACAGATACGCAGTATTTT. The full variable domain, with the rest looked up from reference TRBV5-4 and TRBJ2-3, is ETGVTQSPTHLIKTRGQQVTLRCSSQSGHNTVSWYQQALGQGPQFIFQYYREEENGRGNFPPRFSGLQFPNYSSELNVNALELDDSALYLCASSNADTLITDTQYFGPGTRLTVL.

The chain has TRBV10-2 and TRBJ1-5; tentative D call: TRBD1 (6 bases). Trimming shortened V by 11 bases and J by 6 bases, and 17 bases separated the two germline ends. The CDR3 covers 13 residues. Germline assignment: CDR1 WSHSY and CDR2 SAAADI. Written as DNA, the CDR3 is TGCGCCGTTAGGGGGGGCGAGGGTCAGCCCCAGCATTTT. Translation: CAVRGGEGQPQHF.

In DNA, the CDR3 is TGTGCCAGTAGCACTAATACGGCTTCCTATGGCTACACCTTC. This sequence encodes CASSTNTASYGYTF. The chain combines TRBV19 with TRBJ1-2; no clear D. Trimming removed 6 bases from V and 4 bases from J, with 15 bases in between. This CDR3 has 14 residues. Per germline, CDR1 LNHDA and CDR2 SQIVND (reference sequence).

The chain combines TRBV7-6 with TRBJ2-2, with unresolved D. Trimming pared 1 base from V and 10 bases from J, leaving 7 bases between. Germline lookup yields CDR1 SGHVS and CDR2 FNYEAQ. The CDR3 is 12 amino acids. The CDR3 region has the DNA TGTGCCAGCAGCTTAGACAGCAAGGAGCTGTTTTTT. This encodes CASSLDSKELFF.

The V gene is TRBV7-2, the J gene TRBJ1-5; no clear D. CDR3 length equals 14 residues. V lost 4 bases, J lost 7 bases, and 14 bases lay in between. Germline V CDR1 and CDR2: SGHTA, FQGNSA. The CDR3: CASSSPIRGQPQHF. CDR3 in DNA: TGTGCCAGCAGCTCCCCGATTCGAGGGCAGCCCCAGCATTTT.

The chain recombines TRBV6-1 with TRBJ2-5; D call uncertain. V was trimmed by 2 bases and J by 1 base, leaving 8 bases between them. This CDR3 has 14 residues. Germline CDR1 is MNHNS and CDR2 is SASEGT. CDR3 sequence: CASSEPAVQETQYF. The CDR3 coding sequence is TGTGCCAGCAGTGAACCGGCGGTCCAAGAGACCCAGTACTTC.

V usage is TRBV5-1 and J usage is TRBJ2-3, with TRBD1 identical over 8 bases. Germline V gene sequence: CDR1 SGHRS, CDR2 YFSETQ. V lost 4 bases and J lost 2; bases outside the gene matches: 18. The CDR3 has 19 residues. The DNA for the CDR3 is TGCGCCAGCAGCCGCGGGCAGGGGGCTCAAGTCCGGCTCACAGATACGCAGTATTTT. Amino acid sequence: CASSRGQGAQVRLTDTQYF.

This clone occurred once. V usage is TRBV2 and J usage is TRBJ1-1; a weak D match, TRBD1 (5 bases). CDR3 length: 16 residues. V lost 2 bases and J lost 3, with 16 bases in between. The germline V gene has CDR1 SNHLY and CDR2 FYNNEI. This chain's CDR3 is CASSESRVWQDTEAFF. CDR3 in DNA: TGTGCCAGCAGTGAATCCAGGGTCTGGCAAGACACTGAAGCTTTCTTT. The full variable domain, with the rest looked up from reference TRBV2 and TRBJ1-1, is EPEVTQTPSHQVTQMGQEVILRCVPISNHLYFYWYRQILGQKVEFLVSFYNNEISEKSEIFDDQFSVERPDGSNFTLKIRSTKLEDSAMYFCASSESRVWQDTEAFFGQGTRLTVV.